This T cell receptor (beta chain) comes out of a study of breast tumors, draining lymph nodes, adjacent tissues. Breast cancer patients provided tissue from their axillary draining lymph nodes. Notes on the study in general: Tumors had less TCR diversity than lymph nodes, more than nontumor tissue. Tumor T cell lymph node origin was a supported hypothesis, not proven. Most tumor T cells seemingly derive from lymph node, then expand in tumor.

One entry per CDR3 protein, called by TCRdb with MiXCR from the multiplex PCR reads. Of some 140,000 distinct CDR3 sequences listed, about a fifth were seen once; the top ten hold roughly 2.6%. The CDR3 is made up of 13 amino acids. Trimming removed 7 bases from V and 1 base from J; junction bases left unmatched: 2. Germline lookup yields CDR1 SNHLY and CDR2 FYNNEI. Worth noting for this clonotype: The antigen is not known.

The gene calls are TRBV2 and TRBJ1-1, with TRBD1 matching over 8 bases. The clonotype was recovered from a female donor with breast cancer. Some clones in this sample may be carry-over from other donors' samples. Sample: axillary lymph node tissue. CDR3 protein: CASKTGGNTEAFF. CDR3 nucleotides: TGTGCCAGCAAAACAGGGGGGAACACTGAAGCTTTCTTT.